The 17 T cell receptor beta chains reported below all come from one sample, sequenced in a study of blood T cell repertoires in COVID-19. The repertoire was sequenced with immunoSEQ multiplex PCR; TCRdb's copy has only in-frame clones and lacks some. In the table there are about 240,000 clones, around 81% of which are singletons. Material for sequencing was peripheral blood. All receptors come from a man between 25 and 39 years old who had recovered from COVID-19.

This clone was seen only a few times. This chain joins TRBV27 and TRBJ1-1; D gene uncertain. The CDR3 contains 13 residues. The germline V gene has CDR1 MNHEY and CDR2 SMNVEV (reference sequence). V was pared by 5 bases and J by 2 bases, with 9 bases between. CDR3 sequence reads: CASSITENTEAFF. The CDR3 DNA is TGTGCCAGCAGTATTACAGAAAACACTGAAGCTTTCTTT.

This sequence joins TRBV9 and TRBJ2-3; D uncertain. Looked up from germline, CDR1 is SGDLS and CDR2 is YYNGEE. This CDR3 has 13 amino acids. V was clipped by 3 bases and J by 3 bases, with 8 bases between them. Here the CDR3 DNA reads TGTGCCAGCAGCGCTTCTACGACAGATACGCAGTATTTT. Its translation is CASSASTTDTQYF.

The chain recombines TRBV4-1 with TRBJ2-5; TRBD2 matches 10 bases. This CDR3 region has 15 residues. V lost 0 bases, J lost 8 bases, and 6 bases stayed unmatched. Germline V CDR1 and CDR2: MGHRA, YSYEKL. The CDR3 bases are TGCGCCAGCAGCCAAGAGCTAGCGGGGGCCTCAACCCAGTACTTC. Translating gives CASSQELAGASTQYF.

This clone has only a few counts. V and J are TRBV7-2 and TRBJ2-5, with 8 bases aligning to TRBD1. This CDR3 is built from 16 residues. J was trimmed by 5 bases and V by 5 bases; bases with no gene match: 13. Looked up from germline, CDR1 is SGHTA and CDR2 is FQGNSA. As DNA, the CDR3 is TGTGCCAGCAGCCCAGGGGGCCTGGGGATAGGGGAGACCCAGTACTTC. Amino acid sequence: CASSPGGLGIGETQYF.

CDR3 residues: CASTGEETQYF. The CDR3 DNA sequence: TGTGCCAGCACGGGGGAAGAGACCCAGTACTTC. The gene calls are TRBV28 and TRBJ2-5, with D perhaps matching TRBD2 (6 bases). Germline V gene lookup returns CDR1 MDHEN and CDR2 SYDVKM. V was clipped by 7 bases and J by 3 bases, with 6 bases between them. This CDR3 has 11 amino acids.

The table lists this clone with a few counts. The V call is TRBV10-2, the J call TRBJ2-7, with D possibly being TRBD1 (5 bases). Trimming took off 9 bases at V and 3 bases at J, with 9 bases between the two ends. The CDR3 consists of 11 residues. In germline, CDR1 is WSHSY, CDR2 SAAADI. CDR3 in amino acids: CASLQGYEQYV. The CDR3, as DNA: TGCGCCAGTCTGCAGGGCTACGAGCAGTACGTC.

The chain uses TRBV10-1 and TRBJ2-2; D possibly corresponds to TRBD2 (5 bases). There are 13 residues in the CDR3. V dropped 4 bases and J dropped 5 bases, with 8 bases sitting between them. The V gene's germline CDR1 is WNHNN and CDR2 SYGVQD (reference sequence). In DNA form, the CDR3 reads TGCGCCAGCAGTGGAACGGGAACCGGGGAGCTGTTTTTT. Its translation is CASSGTGTGELFF.

This clone was seen a few times. The CDR3 bases are TGCGCCAGCAGCCCCAGGGGGCCCTACAATGAGCAGTTCTTC. Amino acids: CASSPRGPYNEQFF. V and J are TRBV5-1 and TRBJ2-1; 8 bases match TRBD1. Germline V CDR1 and CDR2: SGHRS, YFSETQ. V shed 4 bases, J shed 2 bases, and the junction held 2 bases outside the gene matches. The length of the CDR3 is 14 residues. Drawing the rest from reference TRBV5-1 and TRBJ2-1, the complete variable domain is KAGVTQTPRYLIKTRGQQVTLSCSPISGHRSVSWYQQTPGQGLQFLFEYFSETQRNKGNFPGRFSGRQFSNSRSEMNVSTLELGDSALYLCASSPRGPYNEQFFGPGTRLTVL.

V is TRBV2 and J is TRBJ1-3; 8 bases map to TRBD1. This CDR3 is 15 amino acids long. V shed 4 bases and J 4 bases; nucleotides not matched to a gene: 6. Germline CDR1 is SNHLY and CDR2 is FYNNEI. This CDR3 is CASSVSRGLGNTIYF. The CDR3 DNA sequence: TGTGCCAGCAGTGTATCCAGGGGGCTAGGAAACACCATATATTTT.

The CDR3 loop is CASSQRGGSSPLHF. The CDR3 DNA reads TGTGCCAGCAGCCAACGCGGGGGTAGCTCACCCCTCCACTTT. This rearrangement joins TRBV3-1 (or the pseudogene TRBV3-2) to TRBJ1-6; D might be TRBD1 (5 bases). The CDR3 consists of 14 residues. The germline gives CDR1 LGHDT, CDR2 YNNKEL (reference sequence). Between the trimmed V and J ends, which lost 2 bases and 10 bases, there was a span of 12 bases.

With regard to this clone: Other nucleotide sequences in the sample specify the same CDR3. This chain links TRBV5-1 with TRBJ1-4; no firm D call. Per germline, CDR1 SGHRS and CDR2 YFSETQ. V gave up 4 bases and J gave up 0 bases, with 10 bases separating them. The CDR3 consists of 15 residues. This CDR3 reads CASSVEGATNEKLFF. The CDR3 DNA reads as TGCGCCAGCAGCGTCGAGGGTGCAACTAATGAAAAACTGTTTTTT. Variable domain in full (rest from reference TRBV5-1 and TRBJ1-4): KAGVTQTPRYLIKTRGQQVTLSCSPISGHRSVSWYQQTPGQGLQFLFEYFSETQRNKGNFPGRFSGRQFSNSRSEMNVSTLELGDSALYLCASSVEGATNEKLFFGSGTQLSVL.

This sequence joins TRBV28 and TRBJ2-5; possible D gene TRBD1, 6 bases. Trimming pared 4 bases from V and 0 bases from J, leaving 15 bases between. The germline gives CDR1 MDHEN, CDR2 SYDVKM. The CDR3 contains 16 residues. Here the CDR3 DNA reads TGTGCCAGCAGTTCTTTCCGGGACACCTACCAAGAGACCCAGTACTTC. Translated, it gives CASSSFRDTYQETQYF.

The chain combines TRBV2 with TRBJ2-7, with 9 bases aligning to TRBD2. The CDR3 has 15 amino acids. Germline V gene lookup returns CDR1 SNHLY and CDR2 FYNNEI. V lost 6 bases and J lost 2; bases outside the gene matches: 8. The CDR3 DNA is TGTGCCAGCAGGGCCGGGGCTAGCGGGACCTACGAGCAGTACTTC. It specifies CASRAGASGTYEQYF. Full variable domain (remainder filled in from reference TRBV2 and TRBJ2-7): EPEVTQTPSHQVTQMGQEVILRCVPISNHLYFYWYRQILGQKVEFLVSFYNNEISEKSEIFDDQFSVERPDGSNFTLKIRSTKLEDSAMYFCASRAGASGTYEQYFGPGTRLTVT.

The rearrangement links TRBV15 to TRBJ1-1; D ambiguous. Germline V gene lookup returns CDR1 LNHNV and CDR2 YYDKDF (reference sequence). The V end was cut by 0 bases, the J end by 0 bases, with 11 bases between. The length of the CDR3 is 16 residues. This CDR3 reads CATSRDSAGLNTEAFF. CDR3 coding DNA: TGTGCCACCAGCAGAGATTCGGCAGGCTTGAACACTGAAGCTTTCTTT.

The chain links TRBV2 to TRBJ2-4; D is perhaps TRBD2 (6 bases). The V and J ends lost 3 bases and 0 bases respectively, with 15 bases between them. The CDR3 loop spans 17 amino acids. The germline gives CDR1 SNHLY, CDR2 FYNNEI. CDR3 in amino acids: CASSEGGGALAKNIQYF. CDR3 bases: TGTGCCAGCAGTGAGGGAGGCGGGGCCCTAGCCAAAAACATTCAGTACTTC.

The V gene is TRBV3-1 (or the pseudogene TRBV3-2), the J gene TRBJ2-3; possibly TRBD2 for D (5 bases). CDR1 and CDR2 from the germline V gene are LGHDT and YNNKEL (reference sequence). This CDR3 spans 14 amino acids. V dropped 5 bases and J dropped 4 bases, with 13 bases sitting between them. The DNA for the CDR3 is TGTGCCAGCAGCTCATCTAGCTCGTCAGATACGCAGTATTTT. Amino acids: CASSSSSSSDTQYF.

The chain recombines TRBV5-4 with TRBJ1-1; 9 nucleotides align to TRBD1. Germline trimming cut 4 bases from V and 4 bases from J; bases unmatched to any gene: 5. Per germline, CDR1 SGHNT and CDR2 YYREEE (reference sequence). There are 14 residues in the CDR3. The DNA for the CDR3 is TGTGCCAGCAGCGGGGGACAGGGCCTCACTGAAGCTTTCTTT. Translating it yields CASSGGQGLTEAFF.